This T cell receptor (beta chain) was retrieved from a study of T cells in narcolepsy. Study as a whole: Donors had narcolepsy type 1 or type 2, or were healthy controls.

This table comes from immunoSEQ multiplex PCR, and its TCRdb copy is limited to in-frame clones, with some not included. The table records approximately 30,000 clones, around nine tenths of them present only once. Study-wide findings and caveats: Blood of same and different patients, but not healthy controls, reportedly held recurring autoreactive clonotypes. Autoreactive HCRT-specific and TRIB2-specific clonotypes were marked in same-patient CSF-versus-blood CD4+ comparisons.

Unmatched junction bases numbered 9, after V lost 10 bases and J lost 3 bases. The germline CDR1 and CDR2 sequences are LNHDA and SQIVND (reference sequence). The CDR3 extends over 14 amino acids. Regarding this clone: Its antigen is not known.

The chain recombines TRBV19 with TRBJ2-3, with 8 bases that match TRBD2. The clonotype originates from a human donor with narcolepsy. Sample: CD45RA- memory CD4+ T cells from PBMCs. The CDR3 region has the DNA TGTGCCACCGCCGGGGGGGCCGGAACAGATACGCAGTATTTT. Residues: CATAGGAGTDTQYF. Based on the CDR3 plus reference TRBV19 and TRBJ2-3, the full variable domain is DGGITQSPKYLFRKEGQNVTLSCEQNLNHDAMYWYRQDPGQGLRLIYYSQIVNDFQKGDIAEGYSVSREKKESFPLTVTSAQKNPTAFYLCATAGGAGTDTQYFGPGTRLTVL.